Each of the 2 T cell receptor beta chains below was sequenced from the same sample in a study of early T cells in non-severe SARS-CoV-2 infection. One entry per CDR3 protein results from TCRdb running MiXCR on the 5' RACE reads. The top ten hold more than 7% of the sample, which has 15,000 to 25,000 distinct CDR3 sequences, approximately 4.4% seen once. The sequenced sample was whole blood. These receptors all stem from an adult who was a healthcare worker with PCR-confirmed SARS-CoV-2 infection or an uninfected control (not recorded which).

Sample share makes this clonotype medium-sized. This chain connects TRBV9 to TRBJ1-1; tentative D call: TRBD1 (5 bases). The CDR3 sequence is 13 residues long. Germline loops: CDR1 SGDLS, CDR2 YYNGEE. The V gene lost 2 bases and the J gene lost 4 bases, with 9 bases spanning the gap. CDR3 DNA: TGTGCCAGCAGCGTGGGGGGGAGCACTGAAGCTTTCTTT. Translated: CASSVGGSTEAFF.

This clonotype was detected ten times or more. The chain is built from TRBV30 and TRBJ1-2, with D perhaps matching TRBD1 (5 bases). Germline assignment: CDR1 GTSNPN and CDR2 SVGIG (reference sequence). CDR3 length: 14 residues. V was trimmed by 2 bases and J by 7 bases, leaving 17 bases between them. The DNA for the CDR3 is TGTGCCTGGAGTTCCGGGACGGAGTCAGGTGGCTACACCTTC. This sequence encodes CAWSSGTESGGYTF.